The rows below give T cell receptor beta chains drawn from one sample of a study of PD-1 blockade in classical Hodgkin lymphoma. Sequencing was performed with immunoSEQ multiplex PCR; in TCRdb, only in-frame clones are kept and a portion is missing. The sample shows about 12,000 clones, roughly 90% of them seen only once. The sample was peripheral blood mononuclear cells (PBMCs), taken at baseline. Receptors originate from a human donor with classical Hodgkin lymphoma. CDR3s include the opening cysteine and the closing phenylalanine or tryptophan. D genes are given only for firm matches. Size values are once, few and many counts, or a class for expanded clones, and some rows have none.

d_call j_call v_call clone_size cdr3_aa cdr3_nt
- TRBJ2-2 TRBV10-3 - CAISGQAPANTGELFF TGTGCCATCAGTGGACAGGCCCCTGCGAACACCGGGGAGCTGTTTTTT
TRBD1 TRBJ2-7 TRBV19 - CASSTRTGSHGYEQYF TGTGCCAGTAGTACCAGGACAGGATCTCACGGCTACGAGCAGTACTTC
TRBD2 TRBJ2-2 TRBV9 - CASSERLATNTGELFF TGTGCCAGCAGCGAACGACTAGCGACTAACACCGGGGAGCTGTTTTTT
TRBD2 TRBJ2-2 TRBV5-1 once CASSLGLAGNTGELFF TGCGCCAGCAGCTTAGGACTAGCGGGAAACACCGGGGAGCTGTTTTTT
TRBD2 TRBJ2-5 TRBV2 - CASSGEETQYF TGTGCGAGCAGCGGGGAAGAGACCCAGTACTTC
- TRBJ1-1 TRBV19 - CASSTTGFTEAFF TGTGCCAGTAGTACCACAGGGTTCACTGAAGCTTTCTTT
- TRBJ2-1 TRBV5-1 - CASSFGTYNEQFF TGCGCCAGCAGCTTTGGGACCTACAATGAGCAGTTCTTC
TRBD1 TRBJ1-5 TRBV10-3 once CAIREGQGWNQPQHF TGTGCCATCAGGGAAGGACAGGGATGGAATCAGCCCCAGCATTTT
- TRBJ2-3 TRBV5-4 - CASSPTPDISITDTQYF TGTGCCAGCAGCCCTACCCCCGACATTTCGATAACAGATACGCAGTATTTT
- TRBJ2-2 TRBV5-5 - CASSLGGTGELFF TGTGCCAGCAGCTTGGGAGGTACCGGGGAGCTGTTTTTT
- TRBJ2-7 TRBV7-8 once CASSLGGPGLIYEQYF TGTGCCAGCAGCTTAGGCGGGCCGGGACTGATCTACGAGCAGTACTTC
TRBD1 TRBJ1-5 TRBV2 - CASSEWDRGHGYSNQPQHF TGTGCCAGCAGTGAATGGGACAGGGGGCATGGGTATAGCAATCAGCCCCAGCATTTT
- TRBJ2-1 TRBV25-1 - CASSEISSNEQFF TGTGCCAGCAGTGAGATCAGCAGTAATGAGCAGTTCTTC
- TRBJ2-1 TRBV11-3 - CASSPGGSRAEQFF TGTGCCAGCAGCCCTGGGGGAAGCAGGGCAGAGCAGTTCTTC
- TRBJ2-1 TRBV6-5 - CASSYTRDPYNEQFF TGTGCCAGCAGTTATACGAGAGACCCCTACAATGAGCAGTTCTTC
TRBD1 TRBJ2-2 TRBV9 - CASSEGGPTGELFF TGTGCCAGCAGCGAAGGGGGCCCCACCGGGGAGCTGTTTTTT
TRBD1 TRBJ1-2 TRBV6-7 - CASSCSRGPPRIRYGYTF TGTGCCAGCAGTTGTTCCAGGGGGCCCCCCCGCATCCGCTATGGCTACACCTTC
TRBD2 TRBJ2-2 TRBV4-2 - CASSRTSSQPGELFF TGTGCCAGCAGTCGGACTAGCAGCCAACCCGGGGAGCTGTTTTTT
- TRBJ1-4 TRBV2 once CASRRLGIGEKLFF TGTGCCAGCAGACGTTTAGGGATCGGTGAAAAACTGTTTTTT
- TRBJ1-1 TRBV5-1 - CASSLGIDRNEAFF TGCGCCAGCAGCTTGGGCATCGACAGGAATGAAGCTTTCTTT
TRBD2 TRBJ2-3 TRBV2 - CASSEGGYSGGRGDTQYF TGTGCCAGCAGTGAAGGCGGTTATAGCGGGGGGCGGGGAGATACGCAGTATTTT
- TRBJ1-4 TRBV6-1 - CASSAREEGGEKLFF TGTGCCAGCAGTGCCCGGGAAGAGGGGGGGGAAAAACTGTTTTTT